The T cell receptor (beta chain) described here comes from a study of CD8+ T cells in alopecia areata. As part of sample collection, lesional scalp punch biopsies and peripheral blood were taken from alopecia areata patients. Extracted RNA was reverse transcribed into cDNA, the sequencing template. TCRdb's table, derived via immunoSEQ multiplex PCR, lists solely in-frame clones and lacks some. In the table there are around 7,500 clones, 65% to 70% of which are singletons. The clonotype was recovered from a human donor with alopecia areata. Sequences were derived from skin, sampled at week 0.

The chain's CDR3 is CASSFGLWGGNNEKLFF. CDR3 in DNA: TGTGCCAGCAGTTTCGGCCTGTGGGGGGGCAATAATGAAAAACTGTTTTTT. The chain joins TRBV27 to TRBJ1-4, with D perhaps TRBD1 (6 bases). This CDR3 has 17 residues. From germline, CDR1 is MNHEY and CDR2 SMNVEV (reference sequence). V dropped 3 bases and J dropped 4 bases, with 18 bases sitting between them.